The clone carrying this TCR beta chain was seen a single time. Seattle's enrolled individuals joined amid active infection and were then monitored longitudinally. Authors' processing steps: Reference gene primer amplification gave estimated nucleated cell counts. Sequencing was performed with immunoSEQ multiplex PCR; in TCRdb, only in-frame clones are kept and a portion is missing. V and J calls and clone size are given by that table; D and trimming were obtained from the DNA. The table lists around 150,000 clones, approximately 86% of them singletons. V dropped 2 bases and J dropped 0 bases, with 4 bases sitting between them. CDR3 size: 13 residues. Germline lookup yields CDR1 SEHNR and CDR2 FQNEAQ (reference sequence). The data stem from a study of blood T cell repertoires in COVID-19. The overall study: Whether acute or convalescent, the COVID-19 samples came from the United States, Italy and Spain.

This chain links TRBV7-9 with TRBJ1-1; D gene unclear. The material sequenced was peripheral blood. This sequence originates from a woman aged 40-49 years with COVID-19, enrolled during active disease. In nucleotides, the CDR3 is TGTGCCAGCAGCTTACAATTGAACACTGAAGCTTTCTTT. Its protein is CASSLQLNTEAFF.